This TCR beta chain was captured in a study of siplizumab effects on memory and regulatory T cells. The ends were cut back, 1 base at V and 0 bases at J, with 12 bases in the middle. The CDR3 is 17 residues long. CDR1 and CDR2 (germline): KGHSH, LQKENI. Only in-frame clones appear in the TCRdb table, and some are missing; sequencing was by immunoSEQ multiplex PCR. Here the sample spans roughly 110,000 clones, 90% to 95% being singletons. Sequencing was performed on non-Treg CD4+ T cells sorted from blood. V gene TRBV18 combines with J gene TRBJ1-4, with D maybe TRBD1 (5 bases). The origin of this receptor is a human donor in good health. CDR3 residues: CASSPQGLGATNEKLFF. The CDR3 DNA sequence: TGTGCCAGCTCACCACAGGGTCTGGGGGCAACTAATGAAAAACTGTTTTTT. The whole variable domain, remainder taken from reference TRBV18 and TRBJ1-4, is NAGVMQNPRHLVRRRGQEARLRCSPMKGHSHVYWYRQLPEEGLKFMVYLQKENIIDESGMPKERFSAEFPKEGPSILRIQQVVRGDSAAYFCASSPQGLGATNEKLFFGSGTQLSVL.